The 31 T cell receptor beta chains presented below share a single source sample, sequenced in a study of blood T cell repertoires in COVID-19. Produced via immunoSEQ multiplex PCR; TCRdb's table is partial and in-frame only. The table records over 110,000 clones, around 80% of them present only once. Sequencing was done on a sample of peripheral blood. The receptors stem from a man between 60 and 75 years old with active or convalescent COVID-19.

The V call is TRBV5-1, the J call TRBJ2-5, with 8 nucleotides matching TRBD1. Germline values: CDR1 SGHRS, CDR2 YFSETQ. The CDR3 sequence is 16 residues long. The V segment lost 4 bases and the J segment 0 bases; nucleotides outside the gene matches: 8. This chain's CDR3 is CASSTGQALYQETQYF. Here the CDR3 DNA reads TGCGCCAGCAGCACGGGACAGGCCCTGTACCAAGAGACCCAGTACTTC.

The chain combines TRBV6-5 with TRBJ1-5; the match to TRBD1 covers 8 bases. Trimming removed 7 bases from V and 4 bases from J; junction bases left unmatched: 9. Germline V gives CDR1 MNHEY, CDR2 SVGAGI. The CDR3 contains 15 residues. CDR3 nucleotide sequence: TGTGCCAGCACCCTGACAGGGGTGACGAATCAGCCCCAGCATTTT. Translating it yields CASTLTGVTNQPQHF.

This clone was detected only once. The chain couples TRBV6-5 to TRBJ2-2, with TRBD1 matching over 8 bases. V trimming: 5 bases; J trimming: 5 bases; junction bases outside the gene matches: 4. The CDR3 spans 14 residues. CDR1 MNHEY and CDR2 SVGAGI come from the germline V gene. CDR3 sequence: CASSQGARTGELFF. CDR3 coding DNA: TGTGCCAGCAGTCAGGGGGCAAGAACCGGGGAGCTGTTTTTT.

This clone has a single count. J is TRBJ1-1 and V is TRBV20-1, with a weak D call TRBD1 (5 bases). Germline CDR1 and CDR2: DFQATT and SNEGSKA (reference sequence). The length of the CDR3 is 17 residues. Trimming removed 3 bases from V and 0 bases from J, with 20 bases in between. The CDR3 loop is CSASWGTSWILNTEAFF. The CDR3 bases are TGCAGTGCTAGTTGGGGCACCTCTTGGATCCTGAACACTGAAGCTTTCTTT.

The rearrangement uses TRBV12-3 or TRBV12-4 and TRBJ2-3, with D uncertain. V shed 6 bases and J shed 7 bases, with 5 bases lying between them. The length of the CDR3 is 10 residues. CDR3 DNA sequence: TGTGCCAGCAGCTATAATACGCAGTATTTT. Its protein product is CASSYNTQYF.

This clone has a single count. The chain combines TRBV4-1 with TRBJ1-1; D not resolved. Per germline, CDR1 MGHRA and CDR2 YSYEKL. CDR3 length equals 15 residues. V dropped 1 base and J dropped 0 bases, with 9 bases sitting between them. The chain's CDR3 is CASSQVGGLNTEAFF. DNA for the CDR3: TGCGCCAGCAGCCAAGTGGGAGGATTGAACACTGAAGCTTTCTTT.

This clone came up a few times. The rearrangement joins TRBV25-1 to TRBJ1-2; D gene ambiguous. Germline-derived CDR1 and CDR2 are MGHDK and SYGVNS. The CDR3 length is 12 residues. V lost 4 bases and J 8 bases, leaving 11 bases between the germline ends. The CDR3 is CASSAGSFGYTF. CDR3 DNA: TGTGCCAGCAGTGCGGGGTCTTTCGGCTACACCTTC.

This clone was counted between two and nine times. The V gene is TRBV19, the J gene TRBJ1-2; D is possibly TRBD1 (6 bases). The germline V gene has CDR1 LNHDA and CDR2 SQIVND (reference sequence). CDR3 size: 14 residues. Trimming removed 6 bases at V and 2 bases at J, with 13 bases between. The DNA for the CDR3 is TGTGCCAGTAGCCAACAGGGACGGAACTATGGCTACACCTTC. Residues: CASSQQGRNYGYTF.

The CDR3 DNA is TGTGCCAGCAGCCCAGCGCCAGGGGGCAACTATGGCTACACCTTC. Its protein is CASSPAPGGNYGYTF. The rearrangement links TRBV11-2 to TRBJ1-2; 8 bases are a match to TRBD1. CDR1 is SGHAT and CDR2 is FQNNGV in the germline V gene. The CDR3 sequence is 15 residues long. The junction had 7 bases not matched to a gene; V was cut back by 5 bases and J by 2 bases.

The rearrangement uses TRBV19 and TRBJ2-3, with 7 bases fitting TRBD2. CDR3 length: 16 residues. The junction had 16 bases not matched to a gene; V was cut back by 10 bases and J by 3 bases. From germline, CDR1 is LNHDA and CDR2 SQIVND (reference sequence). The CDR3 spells CATRPVGREPTDTQYF. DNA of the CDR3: TGTGCCACCAGACCCGTGGGGCGGGAGCCTACAGATACGCAGTATTTT.

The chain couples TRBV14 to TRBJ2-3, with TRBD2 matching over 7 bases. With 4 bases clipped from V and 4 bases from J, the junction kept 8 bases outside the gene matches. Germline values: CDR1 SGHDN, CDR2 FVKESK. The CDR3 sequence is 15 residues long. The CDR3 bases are TGTGCCAGCAGCCGCGCGACTAGCTTGTCAGATACGCAGTATTTT. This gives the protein CASSRATSLSDTQYF.

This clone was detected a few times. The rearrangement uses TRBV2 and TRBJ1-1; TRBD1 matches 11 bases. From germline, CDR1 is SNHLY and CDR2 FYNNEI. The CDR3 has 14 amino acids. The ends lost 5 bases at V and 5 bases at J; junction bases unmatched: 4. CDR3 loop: CASSLDRGQTEAFF. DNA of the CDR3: TGTGCCAGCAGTTTGGACAGGGGGCAGACTGAAGCTTTCTTT.

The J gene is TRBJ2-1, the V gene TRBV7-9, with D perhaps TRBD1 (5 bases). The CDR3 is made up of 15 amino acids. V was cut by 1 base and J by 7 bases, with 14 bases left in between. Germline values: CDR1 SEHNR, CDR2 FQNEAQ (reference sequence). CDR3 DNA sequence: TGTGCCAGCAGCTTAGTAACGACAGTTCGAAATGAGCAGTTCTTC. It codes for CASSLVTTVRNEQFF.

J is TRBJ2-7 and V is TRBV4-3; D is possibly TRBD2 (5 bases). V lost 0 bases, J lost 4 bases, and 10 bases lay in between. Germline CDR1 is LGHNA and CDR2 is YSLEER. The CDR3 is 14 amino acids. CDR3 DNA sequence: TGCGCCAGCAGCCAAGATAGCCCGGGGTACGAGCAGTACGTC. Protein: CASSQDSPGYEQYV.

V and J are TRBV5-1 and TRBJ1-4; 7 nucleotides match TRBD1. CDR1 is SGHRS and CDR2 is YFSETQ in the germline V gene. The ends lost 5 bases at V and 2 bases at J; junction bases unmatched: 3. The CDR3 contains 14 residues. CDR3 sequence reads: CASSVGQTNEKLFF. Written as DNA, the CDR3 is TGCGCCAGCAGTGTGGGACAGACTAATGAAAAACTGTTTTTT.

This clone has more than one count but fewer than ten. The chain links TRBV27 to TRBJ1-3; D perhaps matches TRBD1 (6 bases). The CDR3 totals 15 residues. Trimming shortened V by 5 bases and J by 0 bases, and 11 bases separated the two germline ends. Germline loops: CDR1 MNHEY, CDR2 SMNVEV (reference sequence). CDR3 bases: TGTGCCAGCAGTAGAACAGGGAGCTCTGGAAACACCATATATTTT. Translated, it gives CASSRTGSSGNTIYF.

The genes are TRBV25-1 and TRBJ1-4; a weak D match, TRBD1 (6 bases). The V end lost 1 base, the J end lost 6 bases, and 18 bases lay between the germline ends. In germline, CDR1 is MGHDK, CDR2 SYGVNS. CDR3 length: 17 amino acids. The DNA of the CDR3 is TGTGCCAGCAGTGAATTCCTCCAAGCAGGGGCGGATGAAAAACTGTTTTTT. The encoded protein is CASSEFLQAGADEKLFF.

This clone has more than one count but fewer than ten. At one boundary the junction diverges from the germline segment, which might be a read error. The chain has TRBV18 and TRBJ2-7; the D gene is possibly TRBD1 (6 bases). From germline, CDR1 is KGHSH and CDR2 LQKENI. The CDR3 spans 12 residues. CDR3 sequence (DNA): TGTGCCAGCTCCTCCGACAGGTACAGCCCCGTCTTC. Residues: CASSSDRYSPVF.

This chain's CDR3 is CASSLVPGQGGEKLFF. Written as DNA, the CDR3 is TGTGCCAGCAGCTTAGTTCCAGGGCAGGGAGGCGAAAAACTGTTTTTT. This chain connects TRBV7-2 to TRBJ1-4; perhaps TRBD1 as D (5 bases). From germline, CDR1 is SGHTA and CDR2 FQGNSA. The CDR3 runs to 16 residues. Trimming shortened V by 1 base and J by 8 bases, and 17 bases separated the two germline ends.

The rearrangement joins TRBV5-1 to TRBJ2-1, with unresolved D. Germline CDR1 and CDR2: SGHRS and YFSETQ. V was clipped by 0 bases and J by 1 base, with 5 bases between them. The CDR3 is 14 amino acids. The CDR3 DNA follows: TGCGCCAGCAGCTTGGCTAGTTCCTACAATGAGCAGTTCTTC. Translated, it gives CASSLASSYNEQFF.

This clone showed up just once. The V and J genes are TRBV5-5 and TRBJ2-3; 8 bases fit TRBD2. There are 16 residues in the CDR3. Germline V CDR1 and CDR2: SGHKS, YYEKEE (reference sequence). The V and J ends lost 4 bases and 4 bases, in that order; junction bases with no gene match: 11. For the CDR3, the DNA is TGTGCCAGCAGCCCGGCCAGCGGGAGTGTCCCAGATACGCAGTATTTT. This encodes CASSPASGSVPDTQYF.

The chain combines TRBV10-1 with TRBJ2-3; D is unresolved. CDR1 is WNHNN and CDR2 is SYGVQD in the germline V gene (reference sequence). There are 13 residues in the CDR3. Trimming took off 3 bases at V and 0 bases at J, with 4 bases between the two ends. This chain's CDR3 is CASSDYSTDTQYF. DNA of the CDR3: TGCGCCAGCAGTGACTATAGCACAGATACGCAGTATTTT.

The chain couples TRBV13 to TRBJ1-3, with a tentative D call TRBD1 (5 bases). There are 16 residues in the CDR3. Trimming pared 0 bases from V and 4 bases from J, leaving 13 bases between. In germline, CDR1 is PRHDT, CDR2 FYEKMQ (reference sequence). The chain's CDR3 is CASSLGRGGEGNTIYF. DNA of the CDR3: TGTGCCAGCAGCTTAGGTCGGGGGGGAGAAGGAAACACCATATATTTT.

The CDR3 protein is CASSSGHKEETQYF. In nucleotides, the CDR3 is TGCGCCAGCAGCTCGGGACACAAAGAAGAGACCCAGTACTTC. The chain has TRBV5-1 and TRBJ2-5, with D tentatively TRBD1 (6 bases). CDR1 is SGHRS and CDR2 is YFSETQ in the germline V gene. V lost 3 bases and J 3 bases, leaving 12 bases between the germline ends. The length of the CDR3 is 14 residues.

CDR3 nucleotide sequence: TGTGCCTGGAGGGAACAGGGTGGGGCCACTGAAGCTTTCTTT. It codes for CAWREQGGATEAFF. The chain employs TRBV30 and TRBJ1-1; D may be TRBD1 (6 bases). Trimming removed 3 bases at V and 4 bases at J, with 15 bases between. Looked up from germline, CDR1 is GTSNPN and CDR2 is SVGIG (reference sequence). CDR3 length: 14 amino acids.

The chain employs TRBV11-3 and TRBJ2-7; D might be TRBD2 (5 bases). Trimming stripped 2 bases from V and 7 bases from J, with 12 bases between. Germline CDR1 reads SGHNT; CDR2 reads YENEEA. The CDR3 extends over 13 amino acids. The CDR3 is CASSLSGGGEQYV. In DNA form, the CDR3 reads TGTGCCAGCAGCTTATCCGGAGGTGGGGAGCAGTACGTC.

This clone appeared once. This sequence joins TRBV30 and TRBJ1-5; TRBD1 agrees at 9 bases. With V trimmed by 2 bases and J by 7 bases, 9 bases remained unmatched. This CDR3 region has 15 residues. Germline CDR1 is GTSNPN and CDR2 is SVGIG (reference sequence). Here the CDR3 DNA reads TGTGCCTGGAGTACCGGGACAGGGTTCCGGCAGCCCCAGCATTTT. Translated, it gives CAWSTGTGFRQPQHF.

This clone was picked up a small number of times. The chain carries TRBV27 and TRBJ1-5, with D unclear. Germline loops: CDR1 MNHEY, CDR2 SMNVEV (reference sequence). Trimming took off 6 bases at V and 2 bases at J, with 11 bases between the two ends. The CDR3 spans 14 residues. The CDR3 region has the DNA TGTGCCAGCAGGTCGTTTAATGGCAATCAGCCCCAGCATTTT. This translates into CASRSFNGNQPQHF.

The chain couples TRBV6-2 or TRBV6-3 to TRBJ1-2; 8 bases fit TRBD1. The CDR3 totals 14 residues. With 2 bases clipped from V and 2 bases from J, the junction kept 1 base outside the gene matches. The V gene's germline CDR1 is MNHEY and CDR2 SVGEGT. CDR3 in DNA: TGTGCCAGCAGTTACCGGACAGGGAACTATGGCTACACCTTC. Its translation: CASSYRTGNYGYTF.

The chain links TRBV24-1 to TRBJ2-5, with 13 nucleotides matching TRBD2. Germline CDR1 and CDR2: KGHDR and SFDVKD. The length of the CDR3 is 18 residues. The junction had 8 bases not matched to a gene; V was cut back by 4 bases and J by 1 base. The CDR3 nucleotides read TGTGCCACCAGTGAGCTTGGTGGGACTAGCGGGACCCAAGAGACCCAGTACTTC. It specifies CATSELGGTSGTQETQYF.

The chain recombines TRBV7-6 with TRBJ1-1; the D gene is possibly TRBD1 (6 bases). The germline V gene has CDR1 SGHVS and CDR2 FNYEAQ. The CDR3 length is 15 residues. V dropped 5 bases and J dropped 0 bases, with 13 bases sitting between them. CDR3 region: CASSPPQGMNTEAFF. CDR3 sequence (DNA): TGTGCCAGCAGCCCGCCTCAGGGGATGAACACTGAAGCTTTCTTT. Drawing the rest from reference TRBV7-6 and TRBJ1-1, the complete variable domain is GAGVSQSPRYKVTKRGQDVALRCDPISGHVSLYWYRQALGQGPEFLTYFNYEAQQDKSGLPNDRFSAERPEGSISTLTIQRTEQRDSAMYRCASSPPQGMNTEAFFGQGTRLTVV.